The T cell receptor (beta chain) under discussion was sequenced for a study of blood T cell repertoires in COVID-19. Trimming took 1 base from V and 4 from J, leaving 10 bases between them. CDR1 and CDR2 (germline): SGHVS, FQNEAQ. This CDR3 region has 14 residues. Enrolled through a virtual design, the participants were between about 18 and 100 years of age and came from fewer than 30 US areas. Cohort allocation depended upon clinical history that participants reported. A COVID-19 case was met by exposed participants within 2 weeks before study entry. Data came from immunoSEQ multiplex PCR; TCRdb stores just in-frame clones and leaves some out. The sample shows 350,000 to 400,000 clones, roughly 92% of them seen only once.

This chain connects TRBV7-8 to TRBJ1-2; D remains ambiguous. The source of this sequence is a woman aged 40 to 49 who had been exposed to COVID-19. Sequenced sample: PBMCs or T cells enriched from blood (not recorded which). CDR3 coding DNA: TGTGCCAGCAGCTTAGTCGATTCGGGCTATGGCTACACCTTC. It translates to CASSLVDSGYGYTF.